The TCR beta chain under discussion was sequenced for a study of CD8+CD57+ T cells in acquired aplastic anemia. Study results and limitations: Simpson's diversity of CD8+ cells was not significantly different in patients compared with controls. Common to patients and controls were around 30 CD8+ CDR3 sequences.

Patients chosen for sequencing had CD8+CD57+ cells that had expanded, as shown by flow cytometry. The blood sampling took place in patients who had so far received no therapy. Genomic DNA served as template for TCR beta VDJ and CDR3 profiling. TCRdb reprocessed the reads via MiXCR and lists one record per CDR3 protein. Of about 75,000 distinct CDR3 sequences listed, just over 70% are singletons. A remark on this clonotype: The antigen remains undetermined.

The CDR3 length is 14 residues. Germline values: CDR1 KGHDR, CDR2 SFDVKD. The V and J ends lost 4 bases and 8 bases, in that order; junction bases with no gene match: 9. The receptor's source is a human donor with aplastic anemia. Sequenced: sorted CD4+, CD8+, or CD8+CD57+ T cells (not recorded which) from PBMCs. The V and J genes are TRBV24-1 and TRBJ1-2; 7 nucleotides line up with TRBD1. CDR3 DNA sequence: TGTGCCACCAGTGACAACACACAGGGGAAGGGCTACACCTTC. It encodes CATSDNTQGKGYTF.